A few counts support the clone carrying this T cell receptor beta chain. Antigen unknown. This sample is part of a study of T-cell memory formation after mild COVID-19. The study's findings and limits: Some responding clones appeared in pre-infection memory, suggesting cross-reactive memory joined.

TCRdb itself ran the 5' RACE reads through MiXCR, one entry per CDR3 protein. The table includes roughly 310,000 distinct CDR3 sequences, around a sixth detected once. V lost 5 bases to trimming and J lost 3 bases, with 11 bases between them. CDR3 length: 13 residues. Looked up from germline, CDR1 is SGHNT and CDR2 is YYREEE (reference sequence). The receptor's source is a man aged 18 to 30 who had mild COVID-19 (a few samples of this study predate the infection). Cell type and time point are not known. The specimen was PBMCs or a T cell subset sorted from them (not recorded which). V and J are TRBV5-4 and TRBJ1-1, with unresolved D. The DNA for the CDR3 is TGTGCCAGCAGTCTTACCTGGGACACTGAAGCTTTCTTT. Translating it yields CASSLTWDTEAFF. The complete variable domain, with remaining parts taken from reference TRBV5-4 and TRBJ1-1, reads ETGVTQSPTHLIKTRGQQVTLRCSSQSGHNTVSWYQQALGQGPQFIFQYYREEENGRGNFPPRFSGLQFPNYSSELNVNALELDDSALYLCASSLTWDTEAFFGQGTRLTVV.